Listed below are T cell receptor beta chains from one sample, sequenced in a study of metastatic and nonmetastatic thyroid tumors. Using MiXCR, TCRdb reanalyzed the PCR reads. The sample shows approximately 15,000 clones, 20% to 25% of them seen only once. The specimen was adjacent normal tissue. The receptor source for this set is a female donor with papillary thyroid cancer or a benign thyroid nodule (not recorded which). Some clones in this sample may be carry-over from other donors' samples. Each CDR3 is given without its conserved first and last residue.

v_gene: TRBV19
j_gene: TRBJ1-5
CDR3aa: ASSIESTFNQPQH

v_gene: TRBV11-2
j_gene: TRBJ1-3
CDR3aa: ASSPRKGSSGNTIY

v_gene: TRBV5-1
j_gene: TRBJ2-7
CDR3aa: ASSLQGQATYEQY

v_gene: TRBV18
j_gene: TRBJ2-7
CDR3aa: ASSPSRGYEQY

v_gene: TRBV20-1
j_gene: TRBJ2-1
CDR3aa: SARKRGLAVYNEQF

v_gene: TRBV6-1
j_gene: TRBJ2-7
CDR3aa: ASSGDGGVAYEQY

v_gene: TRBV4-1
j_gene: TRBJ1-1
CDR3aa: ASSRTGDNTEAF

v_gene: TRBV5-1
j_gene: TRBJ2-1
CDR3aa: ASSLARGVLDEQF

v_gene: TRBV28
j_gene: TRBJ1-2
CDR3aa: ASSPMGENYGYT

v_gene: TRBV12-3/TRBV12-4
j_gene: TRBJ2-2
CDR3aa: ASSRTGNTGELF

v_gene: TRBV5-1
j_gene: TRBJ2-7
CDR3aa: ASSGDRDRGYEQY

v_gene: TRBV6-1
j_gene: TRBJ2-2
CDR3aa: ASRTNPTGELF

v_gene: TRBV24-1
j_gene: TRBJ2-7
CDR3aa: ATSDQGQDYEQY

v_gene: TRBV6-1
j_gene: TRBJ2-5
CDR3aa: ASSLEERETQY

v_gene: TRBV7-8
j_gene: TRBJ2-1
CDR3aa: ASSPTHGGLTV

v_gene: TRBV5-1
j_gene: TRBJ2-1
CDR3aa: ASSLYTDRGNEQF

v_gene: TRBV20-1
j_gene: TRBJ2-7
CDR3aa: SAMSGSSYEQY

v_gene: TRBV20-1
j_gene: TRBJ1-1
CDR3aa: SAPDRAREAF

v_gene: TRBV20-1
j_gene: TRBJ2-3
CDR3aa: SARGTIVGDTQY

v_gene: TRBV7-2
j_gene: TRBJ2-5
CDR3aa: ASSLGGLPKETQY

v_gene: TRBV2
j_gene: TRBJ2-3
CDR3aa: ASSEAASTDTQY

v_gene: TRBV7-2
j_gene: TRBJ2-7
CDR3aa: ASSLAGGAPSYEQY

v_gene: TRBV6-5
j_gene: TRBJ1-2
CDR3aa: ASSSYRGSGGYT

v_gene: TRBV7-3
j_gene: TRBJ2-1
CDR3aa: ASSPEGGRARSNEQF

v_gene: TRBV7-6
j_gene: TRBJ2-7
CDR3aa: ASSPQLGLGSYEQY

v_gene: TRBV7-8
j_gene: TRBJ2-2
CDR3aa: ATPRTSGRNTGELF

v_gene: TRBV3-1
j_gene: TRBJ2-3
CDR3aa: ASSRGLAGGSRTDTQY

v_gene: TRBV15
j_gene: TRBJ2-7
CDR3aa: ATAGSYEQY

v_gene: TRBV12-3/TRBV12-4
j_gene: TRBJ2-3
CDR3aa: ASSLLPADTQY

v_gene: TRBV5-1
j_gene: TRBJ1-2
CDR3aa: ASSLLDSSYGYT

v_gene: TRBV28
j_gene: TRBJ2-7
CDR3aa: ASSPGVLLREQY

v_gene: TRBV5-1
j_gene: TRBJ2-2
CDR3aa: ASSIEGNRGETGELF

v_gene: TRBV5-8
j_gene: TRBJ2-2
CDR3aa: ASSLIPGELF

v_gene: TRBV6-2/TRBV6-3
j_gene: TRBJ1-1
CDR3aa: ASSWGQGIMNTEAF

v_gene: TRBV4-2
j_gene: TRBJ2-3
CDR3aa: ASKPLAGGPTDTQY

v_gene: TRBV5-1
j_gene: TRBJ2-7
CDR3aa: ASSLAGTTTYEQY

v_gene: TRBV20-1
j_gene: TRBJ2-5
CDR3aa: SARDQGWETQY

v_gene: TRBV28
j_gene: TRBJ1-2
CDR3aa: ASSLTLSGGYT

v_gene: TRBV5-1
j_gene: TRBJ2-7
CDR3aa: ASSLGQGAYEQY

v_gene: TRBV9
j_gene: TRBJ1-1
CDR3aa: ASSDNRSPEAF

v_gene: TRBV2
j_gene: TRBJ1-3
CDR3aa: ASSVGLRYSGNTIY

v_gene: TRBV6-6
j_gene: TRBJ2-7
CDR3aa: ASSYSTSGIGEQY

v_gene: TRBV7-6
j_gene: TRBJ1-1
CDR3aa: ASSPGQETNTEAF

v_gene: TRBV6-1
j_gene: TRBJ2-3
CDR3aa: ASIGETSAQY

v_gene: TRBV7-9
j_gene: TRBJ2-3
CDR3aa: ASSLDDMDTQY